The clone carrying this T cell receptor beta chain has just one count. Its target is not known. This sample is drawn from a study of T-cell reconstitution after alpha-beta-depleted transplantation in children. The study's findings and limits: Expanded graft clones numbering several hundred reportedly gave rise to alpha-beta T cells about two months after transplant. Surviving recipient T cells and thymic progenitors accounted for the high day-60 TCRbeta diversity observed in some patients. Fresh T-cell production supplied most of the T-cell counts and diversity seen one year after transplant.

Molecular barcoding with unique molecular identifiers was used for the TCRbeta library. TCRdb re-derived calls from the PCR reads in MiXCR, one entry per CDR3 protein. Of around 450,000 distinct CDR3 sequences in the sample, 15% to 20% were seen once. V was cut by 0 bases and J by 1 base, with 24 bases left in between. Germline V gene sequence: CDR1 DFQATT, CDR2 SNEGSKA (reference sequence). This CDR3 is 19 amino acids long. Source: PBMCs, mostly from graft donor cells, taken 360 days after TCRalphabeta/CD19-depleted stem cell transplant. The clonotype originates from a boy under two years old who had a stem cell transplant for Wiskott-Aldrich syndrome, so the T cells may come from the graft donor. The V gene is TRBV20-1, the J gene TRBJ2-5, with D tentatively TRBD2 (5 bases). CDR3 coding DNA: TGCAGTGCTAGAGACGCCTCCACTACCTTTGGACTGATCCAAGAGACCCAGTACTTC. Amino acids: CSARDASTTFGLIQETQYF.